This T cell receptor (beta chain) was recovered during a study of cytomegalovirus exposure and HLA in healthy donors. Overall study findings and caveats: The classifier reportedly diagnosed cytomegalovirus status with high specificity and sensitivity. Most sequenced TCRs were rare (though some public TCRs occurred in many donors). Associated with cytomegalovirus, according to the listing, were 170 or so TCR beta chains.

Looked up from germline, CDR1 is SGHVS and CDR2 is FQNEAQ. The CDR3 is 15 residues long. V was cut by 5 bases and J by 5 bases, with 15 bases left in between. As for this clone: Its antigen is undetermined.

60 Vbeta and 13 Jbeta primers were used in PCR. The repertoire was sequenced with immunoSEQ multiplex PCR; TCRdb's copy has only in-frame clones and lacks some. This table holds some 160,000 clones, over 70% found once. The V gene is TRBV7-8, the J gene TRBJ2-2; maybe TRBD2 (6 bases). The sample was PBMCs. This sequence was found in a woman aged 45 to 65 in good health and CMV-seronegative. As DNA, the CDR3 is TGTGCCAGCAGCCCCCCCGGGGGAGGTACCGGGGAGCTGTTTTTT. Translating gives CASSPPGGGTGELFF.